The table lists the clone carrying this T cell receptor (beta chain) with a few counts. Germline CDR1 reads SGHRS; CDR2 reads YFSETQ. J gave up 1 base and V 4 bases, and 9 bases lay outside the gene matches. The CDR3 sequence is 18 residues long. The sample comes from a study of Graves' ophthalmopathy and Graves' hyperthyroidism. Lactation, pregnancy, uncontrolled infections and other autoimmune diseases were all grounds for excluding patients. It was on clinical symptoms, serum thyroxine, TRAb, thyroid ultrasound and orbital computed tomography that diagnosis relied. Researchers took RNA transcripts and amplified TCR beta CDR3 regions from them. First-round RT-PCR relied on HTBI primers, and a second-round multiplex PCR came next. TCRdb analysed the multiplex PCR reads with MiXCR anew, one entry per CDR3 protein. Seen here are some 1.1 million distinct CDR3 sequences, about 36% observed once, and the top ten hold 11%.

V and J are TRBV5-1 and TRBJ2-7, with TRBD2 identical over 15 bases. This receptor was obtained from an adult man with Graves' hyperthyroidism. The sequencing input was peripheral blood or thyroid tissue (not recorded which). For the CDR3, the DNA is TGCGCCAGCAGCCCTGGGACTAGCGGGAGGCATTCATCCTACGAGCAGTACTTC. Protein sequence: CASSPGTSGRHSSYEQYF.